Listed here are 17 T cell receptor beta chains from one sample, sequenced in a study of T cell responses to AZD1222 COVID-19 vaccine (dated by TCRdb to the early 2020s). The protocol used for the library was the immunoSEQ multiplex PCR assay. TCRdb took this table from immuneACCESS and kept in-frame rearrangements with V and J called. Such tables lack part of the clones; where checked against another copy, unresolved V genes explain under half of the gap, and the rest is unexplained. This sample comprises 130,000 or so clones, more than 80% of them detected only once. Of the sample, 0.91% is held by the ten largest clones. The sample's time point, from its label and the paper: baseline before first vaccination. The sample's treatment or condition label is to be understood as: meningococcal conjugate vaccine given as trial control. This material consisted of peripheral blood, taken on day 0 of MenACWY control vaccination. The source of these receptors is an adult in good health.

The J gene is TRBJ1-2, the V gene TRBV11-2, with 8 bases that match TRBD1. This CDR3 is built from 14 residues. V lost 4 bases and J lost 5; bases outside the gene matches: 6. Germline loops: CDR1 SGHAT, CDR2 FQNNGV. In nucleotides, the CDR3 is TGTGCCAGCAGCTGGGGGACAGGAGAATATGGCTACACCTTC. Translated: CASSWGTGEYGYTF.

J is TRBJ1-4 and V is TRBV4-1; D remains unclear. V was clipped by 8 bases and J by 4 bases, with 14 bases between them. From germline, CDR1 is MGHRA and CDR2 YSYEKL. This CDR3 has 14 amino acids. The DNA for the CDR3 is TGCGCCAGCTCCCGGGTAGCTATTAATGAAAAACTGTTTTTT. Protein product: CASSRVAINEKLFF.

The chain carries TRBV2 and TRBJ2-7; D not certain. V shed 4 bases and J shed 0 bases, with 4 bases lying between them. The CDR3 totals 12 residues. From germline, CDR1 is SNHLY and CDR2 FYNNEI. CDR3 sequence reads: CASSGSSYEQYF. The CDR3 DNA reads as TGTGCCAGCAGTGGGAGCTCCTACGAGCAGTACTTC. The whole variable domain, filled in from reference TRBV2 and TRBJ2-7, reads EPEVTQTPSHQVTQMGQEVILRCVPISNHLYFYWYRQILGQKVEFLVSFYNNEISEKSEIFDDQFSVERPDGSNFTLKIRSTKLEDSAMYFCASSGSSYEQYFGPGTRLTVT.

The chain carries TRBV6-4 and TRBJ2-1, with D perhaps TRBD1 or TRBD2 (5 bases each). This CDR3 comprises 15 residues. V gave up 2 bases and J gave up 9 bases, with 17 bases separating them. CDR1 and CDR2 from the germline V gene are MRHNA and SNTAGT. The DNA of the CDR3 is TGTGCCAGCAGTGACACGGGGCTCGGGGTTAGTGAGCAGTTCTTC. The encoded protein is CASSDTGLGVSEQFF.

The chain joins TRBV7-6 to TRBJ2-5, with 9 bases lining up with TRBD2. The ends lost 5 bases at V and 3 bases at J; junction bases unmatched: 10. The CDR3 totals 16 residues. CDR1 and CDR2 (germline): SGHVS, FNYEAQ. The CDR3 region is CASSSGTSRLKETQYF. CDR3 coding DNA: TGTGCCAGCAGCAGCGGGACTAGCAGGCTTAAAGAGACCCAGTACTTC.

This chain uses TRBV20-1 with TRBJ1-5, with unresolved D. The CDR3 loop spans 15 amino acids. Trimming took 3 bases from V and 4 from J, leaving 16 bases between them. Germline assignment: CDR1 DFQATT and CDR2 SNEGSKA (reference sequence). CDR3 sequence: CSASSAADRNQPQHF. The CDR3 region has the DNA TGCAGTGCTAGTAGCGCTGCCGATAGGAATCAGCCCCAGCATTTT.

This clone was seen only a few times. The chain uses TRBV6-4 and TRBJ2-1; TRBD2 matches 10 bases. The CDR3 is 15 residues long. The J segment lost 4 bases and the V segment lost 0 bases, leaving 0 bases of the junction unmatched. Germline values: CDR1 MRHNA, CDR2 SNTAGT. The DNA for the CDR3 is TGTGCCAGCAGTGACTCTAGCGGGAGGTACAATGAGCAGTTCTTC. Its translation is CASSDSSGRYNEQFF.

This chain uses TRBV7-2 with TRBJ2-7; no definite D call. The germline CDR1 and CDR2 sequences are SGHTA and FQGNSA. V was clipped by 3 bases and J by 5 bases, with 11 bases between them. The CDR3 is 13 amino acids. The DNA for the CDR3 is TGTGCCAGCAGCTTGTCCCCTAGGAACGAGCAGTACTTC. Its translation is CASSLSPRNEQYF.

In its sample, this clone was seen once. V and J are TRBV11-2 and TRBJ1-2, with D hard to call. The CDR3 contains 15 residues. CDR1 and CDR2 from the germline V gene are SGHAT and FQNNGV. Trimming cost V 1 base and J 3 bases, with 12 bases left between them. CDR3 DNA: TGTGCCAGCAGCTTAGGACTTTCGGGTTACTATGGCTACACCTTC. This encodes CASSLGLSGYYGYTF. The whole variable domain, filled in from reference TRBV11-2 and TRBJ1-2, reads EAGVAQSPRYKIIEKRQSVAFWCNPISGHATLYWYQQILGQGPKLLIQFQNNGVVDDSQLPKDRFSAERLKGVDSTLKIQPAKLEDSAVYLCASSLGLSGYYGYTFGSGTRLTVV.

In its sample, this clone was seen once. CDR3 residues: CASSDRGRPYGNEKLFF. The DNA for the CDR3 is TGTGCCAGCAGTGACCGTGGCAGGCCGTACGGTAATGAAAAACTGTTTTTT. The rearrangement uses TRBV25-1 and TRBJ1-4; the D is unclear. The CDR3 is 17 residues long. The V gene's germline CDR1 is MGHDK and CDR2 SYGVNS. The germline V and J ends were trimmed by 3 bases and 4 bases, with 18 bases remaining between them.

This sequence joins TRBV5-8 and TRBJ1-5; D possibly corresponds to TRBD1 (6 bases). The ends were cut back, 0 bases at V and 11 bases at J, with 21 bases in the middle. From germline, CDR1 is SGHTS and CDR2 YDEGEE. This CDR3 region has 16 residues. The CDR3 nucleotides read TGTGCCAGCAGCTTGGGCCGCGCCGGTCAGGGGAAGACCCAGCATTTT. It codes for CASSLGRAGQGKTQHF.

V gene TRBV15 combines with J gene TRBJ2-1; D remains unclear. Germline loops: CDR1 LNHNV, CDR2 YYDKDF (reference sequence). The CDR3 is 13 residues long. The ends were cut back, 0 bases at V and 9 bases at J, with 9 bases in the middle. CDR3 sequence: CATSRDLRTEQFF. The CDR3 DNA reads as TGTGCCACCAGCAGAGATCTTAGGACTGAGCAGTTCTTC.

For the CDR3, the DNA is TGTGCCAGCAGTTTGACAGCCCTTAGCAATCAGCCCCAGCATTTT. Residues: CASSLTALSNQPQHF. This chain joins TRBV28 and TRBJ1-5; D may be TRBD1 (5 bases). This CDR3 contains 15 residues. Trimming removed 3 bases at V and 0 bases at J, with 9 bases between. CDR1 MDHEN and CDR2 SYDVKM come from the germline V gene.

This chain connects TRBV11-2 to TRBJ1-1, with D possibly being TRBD1 (6 bases). The V gene's germline CDR1 is SGHAT and CDR2 FQNNGV. Between the trimmed V and J ends, which lost 3 bases and 1 base, there was a span of 9 bases. The CDR3 is made up of 14 amino acids. The CDR3 loop reads CASSLAGANTEAFF. The CDR3 DNA is TGTGCCAGCAGCTTGGCAGGGGCGAACACTGAAGCTTTCTTT. Filled out from reference TRBV11-2 and TRBJ1-1, the complete variable domain reads EAGVAQSPRYKIIEKRQSVAFWCNPISGHATLYWYQQILGQGPKLLIQFQNNGVVDDSQLPKDRFSAERLKGVDSTLKIQPAKLEDSAVYLCASSLAGANTEAFFGQGTRLTVV.

This clone was seen just once. The rearrangement uses TRBV25-1 and TRBJ2-1; 8 positions agree with TRBD1. The J segment lost 0 bases and the V segment lost 4 bases, leaving 2 bases of the junction unmatched. There are 15 residues in the CDR3. The V gene's germline CDR1 is MGHDK and CDR2 SYGVNS. The CDR3 DNA sequence: TGTGCCAGCAGTGTACAGGGGGGCTCCTACAATGAGCAGTTCTTC. Translating gives CASSVQGGSYNEQFF.

The chain is built from TRBV18 and TRBJ1-1; 9 nucleotides line up with TRBD1. CDR1 KGHSH and CDR2 LQKENI come from the germline V gene. Losses at the gene ends were 4 bases for V and 5 bases for J; bases not matched to a gene: 8. This CDR3 has 15 amino acids. The CDR3 DNA is TGTGCCAGCTCACATATGGGACAGGGAAAGACTGAAGCTTTCTTT. This sequence encodes CASSHMGQGKTEAFF.

The chain carries TRBV7-2 and TRBJ1-3; no clear D gene. This CDR3 has 14 amino acids. Germline V gives CDR1 SGHTA, CDR2 FQGNSA. Deletions cut 1 base from V and 2 bases from J, with 6 bases between. The CDR3: CASSLDSTGNTIYF. The CDR3 coding sequence is TGTGCCAGCAGCTTAGACAGTACTGGAAACACCATATATTTT. Using reference TRBV7-2 and TRBJ1-3 for the parts outside the CDR3, the full variable domain is GAGVSQSPSNKVTEKGKDVELRCDPISGHTALYWYRQSLGQGLEFLIYFQGNSAPDKSGLPSDRFSAERTGGSVSTLTIQRTQQEDSAVYLCASSLDSTGNTIYFGEGSWLTVV.